The 9 T cell receptor beta chains below were found in one sample sequenced in a study of T cells after yellow fever vaccination. TCRdb passed the 5' RACE reads through MiXCR, listing each CDR3 protein once. The sample has 620,000 or so distinct CDR3 sequences; less than 20% are singletons. Sequencing was performed on PBMCs, taken about 5 days after the first yellow fever vaccination. These receptors came from a man between 18 and 35 years old who received the YFV17D yellow fever vaccine.

The V and J genes are TRBV14 and TRBJ1-6; 7 bases align to TRBD1. With V trimmed by 3 bases and J by 3 bases, 5 bases remained unmatched. Per germline, CDR1 SGHDN and CDR2 FVKESK. This CDR3 contains 16 residues. As DNA, the CDR3 is TGTGCCAGCAGCCATTCTACAGGGGTCTATAATTCACCCCTCCACTTT. Translation gives CASSHSTGVYNSPLHF.

This clonotype came up a few times. The chain carries TRBV6-5 and TRBJ2-7, with 9 bases lining up with TRBD1. The CDR3 runs to 14 residues. Trimming took 2 bases from V and 3 from J; bases not matched to a gene: 2. Germline values: CDR1 MNHEY, CDR2 SVGAGI. The CDR3 coding sequence is TGTGCCAGCAGTTACGGGACAGGGTACTACGAGCAGTACTTC. Translating gives CASSYGTGYYEQYF.

This clonotype has only a few counts. The chain joins TRBV5-4 to TRBJ1-2, with a possible D match to TRBD1 (6 bases). CDR1 is SGHNT, CDR2 YYREEE, per germline (reference sequence). V was cut by 6 bases and J by 9 bases, with 21 bases left in between. The CDR3 length is 14 residues. The CDR3 nucleotides are TGTGCCAGCAAATCGGGGGCAGCGAAGTCTAGCTACACCTTC. Amino acid sequence: CASKSGAAKSSYTF.

There are a few counts of this clonotype. The genes are TRBV20-1 and TRBJ1-5; D ambiguous. V lost 4 bases and J 6 bases, leaving 10 bases between the germline ends. There are 12 residues in the CDR3. Germline V gene sequence: CDR1 DFQATT, CDR2 SNEGSKA (reference sequence). DNA of the CDR3: TGCAGTGCTATCCGCGGGAGTCAGCCCCAGCATTTT. Its translation: CSAIRGSQPQHF.

The rearrangement uses TRBV12-3 or TRBV12-4 and TRBJ2-5; 13 bases line up with TRBD2. The trim removed 2 bases at V and 3 bases at J, leaving 3 bases unmatched. The CDR3 covers 16 residues. The CDR3 DNA follows: TGTGCCAGCAGTTTACGAGGGACTAGCGGGGAAGAGACCCAGTACTTC. Encoded protein: CASSLRGTSGEETQYF.

The chain uses TRBV5-4 and TRBJ2-3, with 12 bases matching TRBD2. Germline V CDR1 and CDR2: SGHNT, YYREEE (reference sequence). This CDR3 comprises 19 residues. V shed 0 bases and J 1 base; nucleotides not matched to a gene: 9. The chain's CDR3 is CASSLVASGGGEGTDTQYF. The CDR3 region has the DNA TGTGCCAGCAGCTTGGTCGCTAGCGGGGGGGGTGAGGGCACAGATACGCAGTATTTT.

The chain combines TRBV7-9 with TRBJ1-2; D remains ambiguous. With 3 bases removed from V and 8 bases from J, the gap between germline ends came to 22 bases. The germline CDR1 and CDR2 sequences are SEHNR and FQNEAQ (reference sequence). CDR3 length: 16 amino acids. DNA of the CDR3: TGTGCCAGCAGCTTTAGTACGGCCACCTCATCGGGGGGCTACACCTTC. Its protein product is CASSFSTATSSGGYTF.

The chain links TRBV7-2 to TRBJ2-3, with unresolved D. Trimming removed 3 bases at V and 0 bases at J, with 10 bases between. The germline gives CDR1 SGHTA, CDR2 FQGNSA. This CDR3 has 15 residues. CDR3 protein: CASSFNYRSTDTQYF. The CDR3 DNA reads TGTGCCAGCAGCTTCAACTACCGGAGCACAGATACGCAGTATTTT.

The V and J genes are TRBV6-2 or TRBV6-3 and TRBJ2-3, with TRBD1 matching over 7 bases. Germline lookup yields CDR1 MNHEY and CDR2 SVGEGT. The CDR3 has 14 amino acids. The V and J ends lost 2 bases and 3 bases, in that order; junction bases with no gene match: 2. The CDR3 nucleotides read TGTGCCAGCAGTTACGACAGGGTGACAGATACGCAGTATTTT. Its protein is CASSYDRVTDTQYF.